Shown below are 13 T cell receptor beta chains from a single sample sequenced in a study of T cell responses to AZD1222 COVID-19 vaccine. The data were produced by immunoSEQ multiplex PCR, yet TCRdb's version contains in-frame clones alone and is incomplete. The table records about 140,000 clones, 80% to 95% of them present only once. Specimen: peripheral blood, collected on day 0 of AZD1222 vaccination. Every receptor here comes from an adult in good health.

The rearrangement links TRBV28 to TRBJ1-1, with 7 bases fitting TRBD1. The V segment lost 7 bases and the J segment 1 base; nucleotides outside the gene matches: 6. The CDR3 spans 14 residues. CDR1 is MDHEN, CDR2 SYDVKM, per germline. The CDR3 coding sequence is TGTGCCAGCACTCAGACAGGGTGGAACACTGAAGCTTTCTTT. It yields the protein CASTQTGWNTEAFF.

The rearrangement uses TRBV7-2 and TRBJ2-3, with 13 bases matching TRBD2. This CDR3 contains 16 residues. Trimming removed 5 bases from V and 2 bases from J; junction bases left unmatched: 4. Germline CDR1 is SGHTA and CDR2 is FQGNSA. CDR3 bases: TGTGCCAGCAGCCCCACTAGCGGGGGGGCCACAGATACGCAGTATTTT. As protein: CASSPTSGGATDTQYF.

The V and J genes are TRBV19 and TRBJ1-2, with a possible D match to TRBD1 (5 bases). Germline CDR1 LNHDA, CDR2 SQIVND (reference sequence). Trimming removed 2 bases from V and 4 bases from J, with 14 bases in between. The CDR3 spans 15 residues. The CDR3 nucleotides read TGTGCCAGTAGTATATCTGGGGACCGGGTCTATGGCTACACCTTC. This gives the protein CASSISGDRVYGYTF.

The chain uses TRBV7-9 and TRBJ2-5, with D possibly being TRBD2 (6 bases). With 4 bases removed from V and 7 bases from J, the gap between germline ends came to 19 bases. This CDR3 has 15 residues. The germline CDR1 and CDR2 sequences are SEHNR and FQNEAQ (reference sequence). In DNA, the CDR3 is TGTGCCAGCAGCTACCCTTGGGGTAGCGGAGGGACCCAGTACTTC. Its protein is CASSYPWGSGGTQYF.

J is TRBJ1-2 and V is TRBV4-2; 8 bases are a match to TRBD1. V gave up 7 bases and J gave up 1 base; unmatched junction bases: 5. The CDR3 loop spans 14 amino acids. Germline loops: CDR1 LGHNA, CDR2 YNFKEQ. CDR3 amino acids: CASNSGQGNYGYTF. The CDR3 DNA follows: TGTGCCAGCAATTCCGGACAGGGTAACTATGGCTACACCTTC.

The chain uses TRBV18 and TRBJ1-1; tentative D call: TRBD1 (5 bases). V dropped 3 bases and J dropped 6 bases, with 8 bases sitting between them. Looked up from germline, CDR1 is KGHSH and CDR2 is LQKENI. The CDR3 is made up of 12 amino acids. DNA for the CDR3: TGTGCCAGCTCACCGGGGACGTCTGAAGCTTTCTTT. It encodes CASSPGTSEAFF.

The CDR3 loop reads CASSRDGATNEKLFF. The CDR3 bases are TGTGCCAGCAGCAGAGACGGTGCAACTAATGAAAAACTGTTTTTT. The rearrangement links TRBV7-2 to TRBJ1-4; D unclear. There are 15 residues in the CDR3. Germline V lookup: CDR1 SGHTA, CDR2 FQGNSA. The V end was cut by 5 bases, the J end by 0 bases, with 10 bases between.

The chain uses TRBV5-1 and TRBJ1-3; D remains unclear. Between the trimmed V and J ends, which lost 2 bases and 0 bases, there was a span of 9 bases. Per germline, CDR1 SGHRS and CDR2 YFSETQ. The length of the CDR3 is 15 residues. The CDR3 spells CASSFGQSSGNTIYF. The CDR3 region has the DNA TGCGCCAGCAGCTTTGGCCAGAGCTCTGGAAACACCATATATTTT.

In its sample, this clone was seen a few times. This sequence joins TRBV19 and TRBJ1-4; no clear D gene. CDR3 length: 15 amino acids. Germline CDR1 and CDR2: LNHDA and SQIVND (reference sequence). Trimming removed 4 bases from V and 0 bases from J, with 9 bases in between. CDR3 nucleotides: TGTGCCAGTAGTACGGACTTTGCAACTAATGAAAAACTGTTTTTT. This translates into CASSTDFATNEKLFF.

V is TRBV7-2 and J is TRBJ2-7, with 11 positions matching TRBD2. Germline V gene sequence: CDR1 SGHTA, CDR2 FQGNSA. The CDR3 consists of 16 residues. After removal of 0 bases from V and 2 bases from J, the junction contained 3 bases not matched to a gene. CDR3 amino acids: CASSLAGTSGTYEQYF. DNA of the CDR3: TGTGCCAGCAGCTTAGCTGGGACTAGCGGCACCTACGAGCAGTACTTC.

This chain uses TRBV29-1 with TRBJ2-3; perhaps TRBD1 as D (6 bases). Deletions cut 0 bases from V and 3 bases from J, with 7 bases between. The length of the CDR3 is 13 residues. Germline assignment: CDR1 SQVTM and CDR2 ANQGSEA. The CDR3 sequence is CSVEDQGTDTQYF. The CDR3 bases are TGCAGCGTTGAAGATCAGGGGACAGATACGCAGTATTTT.

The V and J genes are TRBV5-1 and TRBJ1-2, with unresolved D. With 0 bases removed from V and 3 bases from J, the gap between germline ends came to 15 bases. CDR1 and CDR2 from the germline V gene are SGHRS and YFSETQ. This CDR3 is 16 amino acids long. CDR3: CASSLGSAVWYYGYTF. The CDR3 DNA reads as TGCGCCAGCAGCTTGGGTTCAGCGGTGTGGTACTATGGCTACACCTTC.

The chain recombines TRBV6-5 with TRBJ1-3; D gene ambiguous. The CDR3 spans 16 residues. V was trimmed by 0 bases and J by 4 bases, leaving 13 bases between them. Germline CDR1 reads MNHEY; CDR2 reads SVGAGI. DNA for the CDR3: TGTGCCAGCAGTTACTCCCGGGCGCTGGGGGGAAACACCATATATTTT. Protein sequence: CASSYSRALGGNTIYF.